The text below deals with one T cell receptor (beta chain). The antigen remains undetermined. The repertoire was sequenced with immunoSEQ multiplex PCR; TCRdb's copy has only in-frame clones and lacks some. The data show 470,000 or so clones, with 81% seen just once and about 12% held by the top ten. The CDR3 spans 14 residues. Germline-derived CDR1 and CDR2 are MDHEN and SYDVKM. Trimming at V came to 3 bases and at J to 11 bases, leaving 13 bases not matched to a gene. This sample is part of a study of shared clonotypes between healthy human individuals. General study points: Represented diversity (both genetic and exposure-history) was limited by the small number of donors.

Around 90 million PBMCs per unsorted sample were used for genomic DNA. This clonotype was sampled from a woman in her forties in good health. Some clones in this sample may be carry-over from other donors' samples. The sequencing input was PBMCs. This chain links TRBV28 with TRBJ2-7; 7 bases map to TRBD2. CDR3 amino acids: CASSLAGEGNAEYF. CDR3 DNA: TGTGCCAGCAGTTTGGCGGGAGAAGGTAATGCGGAGTACTTC. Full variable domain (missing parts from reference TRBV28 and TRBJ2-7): DVKVTQSSRYLVKRTGEKVFLECVQDMDHENMFWYRQDPGLGLRLIYFSYDVKMKEKGDIPEGYSVSREKKERFSLILESASTNQTSMYLCASSLAGEGNAEYFGPGTRLTVT.